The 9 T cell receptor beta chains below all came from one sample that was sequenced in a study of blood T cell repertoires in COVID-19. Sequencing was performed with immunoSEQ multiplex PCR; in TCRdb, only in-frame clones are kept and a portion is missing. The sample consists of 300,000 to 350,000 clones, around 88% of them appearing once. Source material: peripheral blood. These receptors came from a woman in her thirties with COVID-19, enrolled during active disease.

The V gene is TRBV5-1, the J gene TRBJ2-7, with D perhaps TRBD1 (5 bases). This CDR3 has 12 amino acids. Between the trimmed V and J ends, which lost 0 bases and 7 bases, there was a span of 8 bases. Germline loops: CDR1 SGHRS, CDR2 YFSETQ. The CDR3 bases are TGCGCCAGCAGCTTGGAAGGACAAGAGCAGTACTTC. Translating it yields CASSLEGQEQYF.

CDR3: CASSFGGRNEKLFF. CDR3 DNA: TGTGCCAGCAGCTTCGGGGGACGTAATGAAAAACTGTTTTTT. J is TRBJ1-4 and V is TRBV7-2; D perhaps matches TRBD1 (5 bases). V lost 3 bases, J lost 4 bases, and 9 bases lay in between. Germline loops: CDR1 SGHTA, CDR2 FQGNSA. This CDR3 spans 14 amino acids.

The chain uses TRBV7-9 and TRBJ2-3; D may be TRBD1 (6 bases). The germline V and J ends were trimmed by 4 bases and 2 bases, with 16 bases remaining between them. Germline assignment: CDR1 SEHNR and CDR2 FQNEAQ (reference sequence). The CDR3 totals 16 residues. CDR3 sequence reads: CASSSQGTSPTDTQYF. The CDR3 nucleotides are TGTGCCAGCAGCTCGCAGGGGACCTCCCCCACAGATACGCAGTATTTT.

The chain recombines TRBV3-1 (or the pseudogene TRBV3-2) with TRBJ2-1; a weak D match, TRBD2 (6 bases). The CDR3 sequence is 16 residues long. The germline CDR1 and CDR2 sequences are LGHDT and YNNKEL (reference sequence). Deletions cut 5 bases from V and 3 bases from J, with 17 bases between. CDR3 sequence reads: CASSSPGLIFYNEQFF. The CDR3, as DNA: TGTGCCAGCAGCTCACCCGGACTAATATTCTACAATGAGCAGTTCTTC.

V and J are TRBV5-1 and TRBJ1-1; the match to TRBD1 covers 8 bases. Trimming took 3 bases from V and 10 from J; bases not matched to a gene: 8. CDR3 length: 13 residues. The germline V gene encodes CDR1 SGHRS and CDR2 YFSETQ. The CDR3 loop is CASSSTQGAGAFF. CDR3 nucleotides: TGCGCCAGCAGCTCAACTCAGGGGGCCGGAGCTTTCTTT.

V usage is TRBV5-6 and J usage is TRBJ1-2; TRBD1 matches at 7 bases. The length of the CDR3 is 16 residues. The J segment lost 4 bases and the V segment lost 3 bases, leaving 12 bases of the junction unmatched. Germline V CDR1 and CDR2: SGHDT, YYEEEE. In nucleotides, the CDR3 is TGTGCCAGCAGCTCGCCTTCCGACAGGGTACTCTATGGCTACACCTTC. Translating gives CASSSPSDRVLYGYTF.

CDR3 DNA: TGCGCCAGCAGCCAAGTCAGGGGGCGATCCGATGGCTACACCTTC. This translates into CASSQVRGRSDGYTF. The chain joins TRBV4-1 to TRBJ1-2, with 8 bases that match TRBD1. Germline V gives CDR1 MGHRA, CDR2 YSYEKL. The CDR3 loop spans 15 amino acids. Unmatched junction bases numbered 7, after V lost 1 base and J lost 6 bases.

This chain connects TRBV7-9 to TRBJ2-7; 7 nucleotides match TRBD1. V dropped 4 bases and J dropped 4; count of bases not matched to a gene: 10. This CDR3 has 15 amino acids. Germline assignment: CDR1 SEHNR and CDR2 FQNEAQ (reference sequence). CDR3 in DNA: TGTGCCAGCAGCTCCGTCCGGGACAGTGGGTACGAGCAGTACGTC. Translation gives CASSSVRDSGYEQYV.

CDR3 in amino acids: CASGPGNTEAFF. For the CDR3, the DNA is TGTGCCAGCGGCCCGGGGAACACTGAAGCTTTCTTT. The rearrangement uses TRBV12-3 or TRBV12-4 and TRBJ1-1, with D unclear. The CDR3 is made up of 12 amino acids. V gave up 8 bases and J gave up 1 base, with 8 bases separating them.